This T cell receptor beta chain was recovered during a study of cytomegalovirus exposure and HLA in healthy donors. Study outcomes and limitations: Available immune exposure information was restricted to CMV serostatus only. Reportedly, fewer N-insertions than the approximately 680-donor mean appeared in an Asian-associated ancestry cluster in a later analysis.

The CDR3 contains 16 residues. V lost 4 bases and J lost 2; bases outside the gene matches: 6. CDR1 and CDR2 from the germline V gene are LNHDA and SQIVND (reference sequence). PCR employed 60 Vbeta and 13 Jbeta primers. Repertoires were generated with immunoSEQ multiplex PCR, while TCRdb's copy carries only in-frame clones and drops some. The repertoire holds about 120,000 clones, with around 80% as singletons. The count of this clone is one. Its antigen is currently unknown. The source material was PBMCs. The J gene is TRBJ2-3, the V gene TRBV19; 10 bases are shared with TRBD2. The TCR comes from a man in his fifties in good health and CMV-seronegative. The CDR3 DNA reads as TGTGCCAGTAGTACCGGGACTAGCGACATCACAGATACGCAGTATTTT. Translated: CASSTGTSDITDTQYF.